This TCR beta chain was profiled in a study of cytomegalovirus exposure and HLA in healthy donors. For the study at large: In a later analysis, the approximately 120 validation repertoires were reported to have used the same platform as the roughly 730 first-cohort repertoires. Study results and limitations: Usually a TCR sequence was rare, but some public TCRs were found in many donors. Specific recognition of CMV antigens was confirmed in vitro for a few chains (all CMV-associated).

The CDR3 is made up of 21 amino acids. V gave up 5 bases and J gave up 0 bases; unmatched junction bases: 23. Germline V gene lookup returns CDR1 KGHSH and CDR2 LQKENI. Sequenced by immunoSEQ multiplex PCR; TCRdb stores in-frame clones only, minus some. Altogether approximately 200,000 clones are present, approximately 84% being singletons, with the ten largest covering 6% to 9%. A word on this clone: Its antigen is unidentified.

This chain joins TRBV18 and TRBJ1-1; 8 bases agree with TRBD1. The receptor was derived from a man between 18 and 35 years old in good health and CMV-seropositive. Sequencing was done on a sample of PBMCs. CDR3 loop: CASSRDLRTGSSLSMNTEAFF. In nucleotides, the CDR3 is TGTGCCAGCTCAAGGGATTTACGGACAGGGTCATCCCTGTCCATGAACACTGAAGCTTTCTTT.